This T cell receptor beta chain comes out of a study of blood T cell repertoires in COVID-19. Turning to the study itself: Specimens from acute and convalescent COVID-19 originated in the United States, Italy and Spain. The analysed material was cDNA or gDNA that came from T cells, B-cell-depleted T cells, or PBMCs.

As handled by the study authors: Using reference gene primer amplification, nucleated cell counts were estimated. The data were produced by immunoSEQ multiplex PCR, yet TCRdb's version contains in-frame clones alone and is incomplete. That table gives V, J and clone size, and the DNA gave D and trimming. The table lists a few hundred thousand clones, about 82% of them singletons, with around 12% in the top ten. Trimming left V 7 bases short and J 5 bases short, with 17 bases between. The length of the CDR3 is 15 residues. CDR1 MRHNA and CDR2 SNTAGT come from the germline V gene. This clonotype originated in a man older than 75 with acute or convalescent COVID-19. The sequencing sample was made of peripheral blood. The V and J genes are TRBV6-4 and TRBJ2-2, with TRBD1 as a possible D gene (6 bases). The CDR3: CASTAVQGGTGELFF. The CDR3 DNA follows: TGTGCCAGCACTGCTGTACAGGGTGGTACCGGGGAGCTGTTTTTT.